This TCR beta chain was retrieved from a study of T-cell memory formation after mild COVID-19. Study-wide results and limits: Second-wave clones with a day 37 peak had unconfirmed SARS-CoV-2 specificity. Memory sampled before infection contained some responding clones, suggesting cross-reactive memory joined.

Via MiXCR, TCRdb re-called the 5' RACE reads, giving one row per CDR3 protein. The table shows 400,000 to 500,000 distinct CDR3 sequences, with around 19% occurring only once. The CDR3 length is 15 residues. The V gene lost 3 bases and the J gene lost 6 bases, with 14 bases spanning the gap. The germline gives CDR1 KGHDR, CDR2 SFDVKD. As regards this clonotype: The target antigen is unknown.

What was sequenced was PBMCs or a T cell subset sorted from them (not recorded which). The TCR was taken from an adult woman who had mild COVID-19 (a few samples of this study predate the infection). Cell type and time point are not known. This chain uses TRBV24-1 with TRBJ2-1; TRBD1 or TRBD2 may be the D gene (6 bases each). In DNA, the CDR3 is TGTGCCACCAGTGATCGAAGGAGGGGGTCCAATGAGCAGTTCTTC. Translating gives CATSDRRRGSNEQFF.